The entry below describes one T cell receptor beta chain. Its antigen is unidentified. At one boundary the junction diverges from the germline segment, which might be a read error. The sample is drawn from a study of T cells in Graves' hyperthyroidism and ophthalmopathy. Points from the study as a whole: Separating ophthalmopathy from stable hyperthyroidism was achieved by a 13 V-J model.

What was amplified from RNA transcripts were TCR beta CDR3 regions. TCR CDR3 regions were first amplified by RT-PCR with HTBI primers. Via MiXCR, TCRdb re-called the multiplex PCR reads, giving one row per CDR3 protein. The sample has hundreds of thousands of distinct CDR3 sequences, less than 20% seen once; the top ten hold around 50%. The CDR3 spans 16 residues. CDR1 and CDR2 from the germline V gene are MNHEY and SMNVEV (reference sequence). Enrolled ophthalmopathy patients presented with a Clinical Activity Score of at least 3, a NOSPECS grade of at least 4, and disease duration under 3 months. Each diagnosis drew on symptoms, thyroxine, TRAb, thyroid ultrasound and orbital computed tomography findings. Around 10 ml fresh peripheral blood yielded the PBMCs.

This receptor was identified in a man aged 35-49 years with Graves' ophthalmopathy. The sequencing input was blood. The chain links TRBV27 to TRBJ1-4; 10 bases align to TRBD1. The CDR3 DNA sequence: TGTGTCAGCAGTTCGGGGATGACAGGGGGCACTGAAAAACTGTTTTTT. Translation: CVSSSGMTGGTEKLFF.